This TCR beta chain was sequenced during a study of blood T cell repertoires in COVID-19. For the study at large: Samples came from the United States, Italy and Spain, spanning acute and convalescent COVID-19.

The repertoire was sequenced with immunoSEQ multiplex PCR; TCRdb's copy has only in-frame clones and lacks some. Of some 99,000 clones detected, about 90% appear once; the ten largest clones hold less than 1.5%. Germline CDR1 reads SEHNR; CDR2 reads FQNEAQ (reference sequence). The CDR3 contains 14 residues. V was clipped by 1 base and J by 9 bases, with 15 bases between them. This TCR came from a human donor in a cohort sampled during active COVID-19. V gene TRBV7-9 combines with J gene TRBJ1-1; D is possibly TRBD1 (6 bases). Sequencing input: peripheral blood. Here the CDR3 reads CASSLDPQGSQAFF. CDR3 bases: TGTGCCAGCAGCTTAGACCCCCAGGGGTCCCAAGCTTTCTTT.